This T cell receptor beta chain was sequenced in a study of CD8+CD57+ T cells in acquired aplastic anemia. Overall study: Quantities of DNA derived from sorted CD4+ and CD8+ cells averaged 3.2 ug.

An expansion of CD8+CD57+ cells by flow cytometry had been shown in patients chosen for sequencing. Every patient had severe acquired aplastic anemia. There was no therapy given to any patient before the blood sampling took place. CDR3 and TCR beta VDJ profiling relied on genomic DNA as the template. TCRdb re-called the reads with MiXCR, one entry per CDR3 protein. This sample has 400,000 to 600,000 distinct CDR3 sequences, with over 25% found just once. Study-wide results and limits: Between patients and controls, CD8+ Simpson's diversity did not vary significantly.

There are 15 residues in the CDR3. Germline trimming cut 6 bases from V and 0 bases from J; bases unmatched to any gene: 6. CDR1 and CDR2 from the germline V gene are SNHLY and FYNNEI. This clonotype was seen ten or more times. Its antigen is as yet unknown. Sequencing was carried out using sorted CD4+, CD8+, or CD8+CD57+ T cells (not recorded which) from PBMCs. The TCR sequence derives from a human donor with aplastic anemia. V and J are TRBV2 and TRBJ1-1, with 8 positions matching TRBD1. The CDR3 coding sequence is TGTGCCAGCAGGGGCAGGGGGCAGATGAACACTGAAGCTTTCTTT. Its translation is CASRGRGQMNTEAFF. The entire variable domain, with the rest obtained from reference TRBV2 and TRBJ1-1, is as follows: EPEVTQTPSHQVTQMGQEVILRCVPISNHLYFYWYRQILGQKVEFLVSFYNNEISEKSEIFDDQFSVERPDGSNFTLKIRSTKLEDSAMYFCASRGRGQMNTEAFFGQGTRLTVV.